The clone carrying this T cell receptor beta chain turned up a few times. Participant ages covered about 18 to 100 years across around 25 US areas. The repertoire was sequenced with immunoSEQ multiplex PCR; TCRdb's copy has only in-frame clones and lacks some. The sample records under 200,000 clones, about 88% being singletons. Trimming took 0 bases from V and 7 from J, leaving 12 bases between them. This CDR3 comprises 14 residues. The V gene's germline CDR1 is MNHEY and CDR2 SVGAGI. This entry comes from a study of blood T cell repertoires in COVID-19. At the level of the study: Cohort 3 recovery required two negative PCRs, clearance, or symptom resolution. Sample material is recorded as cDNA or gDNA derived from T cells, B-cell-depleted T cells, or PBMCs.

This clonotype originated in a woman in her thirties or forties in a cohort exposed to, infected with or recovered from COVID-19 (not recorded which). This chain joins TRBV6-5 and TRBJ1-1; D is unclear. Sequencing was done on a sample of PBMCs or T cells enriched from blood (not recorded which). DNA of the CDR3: TGTGCCAGCAGTTACTCTGGAGGGAAGCTTGAAGCTTTCTTT. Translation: CASSYSGGKLEAFF.